Listed below are T cell receptor beta chains from one sample, sequenced in a study of shared clonotypes between healthy human individuals. Data came from immunoSEQ multiplex PCR; TCRdb stores just in-frame clones and leaves some out. The profile shows hundreds of thousands of clones, around 73% of them singletons. Sequenced sample: memory CD4+ T cells sorted from blood. The receptors here all came from a young woman in good health. The CDR3 runs from the conserved cysteine through the conserved F or W. The order of the fields is D gene, J gene, clone size, V gene, CDR3 protein, CDR3 DNA. D genes are given only for firm matches. Part of the rows lack a size; the others show once, few, many or a class for expanded clones.

d_gene: -
j_gene: TRBJ1-1
abundance: -
v_gene: TRBV2
CDR3aa: CASSEAFGGTEAFF
CDR3nt: TGTGCCAGCAGTGAAGCTTTCGGGGGCACTGAAGCTTTCTTT

d_gene: TRBD1
j_gene: TRBJ1-5
abundance: -
v_gene: TRBV6-1
CDR3aa: CASKDRGRGNQPQHF
CDR3nt: TGTGCCAGCAAGGACAGGGGGCGGGGCAATCAGCCCCAGCATTTT

d_gene: -
j_gene: TRBJ1-2
abundance: -
v_gene: TRBV27
CDR3aa: CASTCGQPILLANYGYTF
CDR3nt: TGTGCCAGCACCTGTGGACAGCCAATTCTCCTAGCTAACTATGGCTACACCTTC

d_gene: TRBD1
j_gene: TRBJ1-2
abundance: once
v_gene: TRBV7-9
CDR3aa: CASSPETGGGKGYTF
CDR3nt: TGTGCCAGCAGCCCCGAGACAGGGGGCGGAAAGGGCTACACCTTC

d_gene: -
j_gene: TRBJ2-1
abundance: many
v_gene: TRBV7-9
CDR3aa: CASSLMGGTVGGEQFF
CDR3nt: TGTGCCAGCAGCTTAATGGGCGGGACGGTCGGCGGGGAGCAGTTCTTC

d_gene: TRBD1
j_gene: TRBJ2-7
abundance: once
v_gene: TRBV5-1
CDR3aa: CASSLGGTDSYEQYF
CDR3nt: TGCGCCAGCAGCTTGGGAGGGACAGACTCCTACGAGCAGTACTTC

d_gene: TRBD1
j_gene: TRBJ1-5
abundance: -
v_gene: TRBV19
CDR3aa: CASSIGDSYNQPQHF
CDR3nt: TGTGCCAGTAGTATTGGGGACAGCTACAATCAGCCCCAGCATTTT

d_gene: -
j_gene: TRBJ1-3
abundance: -
v_gene: TRBV7-6
CDR3aa: CASSRRTGSGSGNTIYF
CDR3nt: TGTGCCAGCAGCCGACGAACCGGGTCGGGCTCTGGAAACACCATATATTTT

d_gene: -
j_gene: TRBJ2-3
abundance: -
v_gene: TRBV11-2
CDR3aa: CASSLDPGTDTQYF
CDR3nt: TGTGCCAGCAGCTTAGACCCGGGAACAGATACGCAGTATTTT

d_gene: TRBD2
j_gene: TRBJ2-1
abundance: -
v_gene: TRBV19
CDR3aa: CASSPQPAGGYNEQFF
CDR3nt: TGTGCCAGTAGTCCGCAGCCAGCGGGAGGGTACAATGAGCAGTTCTTC

d_gene: TRBD1
j_gene: TRBJ2-2
abundance: -
v_gene: TRBV7-3
CDR3aa: CASSYVPGQGAGELFF
CDR3nt: TGTGCCAGCAGCTATGTCCCGGGACAGGGGGCCGGGGAGCTGTTTTTT

d_gene: -
j_gene: TRBJ1-1
abundance: -
v_gene: TRBV7-9
CDR3aa: CASSQQENTEAFF
CDR3nt: TGTGCCAGCAGCCAGCAAGAGAACACTGAAGCTTTCTTT

d_gene: -
j_gene: TRBJ2-3
abundance: -
v_gene: TRBV29-1
CDR3aa: CSVGGRTTDTQYF
CDR3nt: TGCAGCGTTGGAGGCAGGACAACAGATACGCAGTATTTT

d_gene: TRBD2
j_gene: TRBJ2-1
abundance: -
v_gene: TRBV5-1
CDR3aa: CASRPAGGPIQFF
CDR3nt: TGCGCCAGCAGGCCAGCGGGAGGGCCAATCCAGTTCTTC

d_gene: TRBD1
j_gene: TRBJ1-4
abundance: -
v_gene: TRBV9
CDR3aa: CASSVAGGQQGEKLFF
CDR3nt: TGTGCCAGCAGCGTAGCTGGGGGGCAACAGGGGGAAAAACTGTTTTTT

d_gene: -
j_gene: TRBJ1-4
abundance: few
v_gene: TRBV5-1
CDR3aa: CASSISPATNEKLFF
CDR3nt: TGCGCCAGCAGCATATCACCCGCAACTAATGAAAAACTGTTTTTT

d_gene: -
j_gene: TRBJ2-3
abundance: -
v_gene: TRBV10-1
CDR3aa: CASSERGNFNTQYF
CDR3nt: TGCGCCAGCAGTGAGCGTGGTAATTTTAATACGCAGTATTTT

d_gene: TRBD1
j_gene: TRBJ1-1
abundance: few
v_gene: TRBV19
CDR3aa: CASSKDRIRSTEAFF
CDR3nt: TGTGCCAGTAGTAAGGACAGGATACGATCCACTGAAGCTTTCTTT

d_gene: -
j_gene: TRBJ2-1
abundance: -
v_gene: TRBV25-1
CDR3aa: CASTGDIGSYNEQFF
CDR3nt: TGTGCCAGCACTGGGGACATCGGCTCCTACAATGAGCAGTTCTTC

d_gene: -
j_gene: TRBJ2-2
abundance: -
v_gene: TRBV6-7
CDR3aa: CASREQGDLEANTGELFF
CDR3nt: TGTGCCAGCAGAGAACAGGGTGACTTGGAAGCGAACACCGGGGAGCTGTTTTTT

d_gene: -
j_gene: TRBJ2-1
abundance: -
v_gene: TRBV28
CDR3aa: CASTDRYNEQFF
CDR3nt: TGTGCCAGCACTGACAGGTATAATGAGCAGTTCTTC

d_gene: -
j_gene: TRBJ2-4
abundance: few
v_gene: TRBV27
CDR3aa: CASSLNQGMDIQYF
CDR3nt: TGTGCCAGCAGTTTAAACCAGGGCATGGACATTCAGTACTTC